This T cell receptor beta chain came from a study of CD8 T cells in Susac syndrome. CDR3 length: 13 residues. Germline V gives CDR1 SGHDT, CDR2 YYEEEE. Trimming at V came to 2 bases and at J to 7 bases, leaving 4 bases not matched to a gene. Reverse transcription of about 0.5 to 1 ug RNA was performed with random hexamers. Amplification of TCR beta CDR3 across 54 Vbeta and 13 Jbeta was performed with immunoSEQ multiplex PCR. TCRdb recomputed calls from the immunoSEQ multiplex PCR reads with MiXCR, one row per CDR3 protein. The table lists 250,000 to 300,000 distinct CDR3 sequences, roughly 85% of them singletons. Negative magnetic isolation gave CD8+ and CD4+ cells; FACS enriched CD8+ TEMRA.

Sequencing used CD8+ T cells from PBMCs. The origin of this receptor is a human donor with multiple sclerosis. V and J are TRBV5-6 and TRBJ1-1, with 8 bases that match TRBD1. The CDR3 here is CASSFGQGLEAFF. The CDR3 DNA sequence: TGTGCCAGCAGCTTCGGACAGGGACTTGAAGCTTTCTTT. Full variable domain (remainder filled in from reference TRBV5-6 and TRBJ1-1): DAGVTQSPTHLIKTRGQQVTLRCSPKSGHDTVSWYQQALGQGPQFIFQYYEEEERQRGNFPDRFSGHQFPNYSSELNVNALLLGDSALYLCASSFGQGLEAFFGQGTRLTVV.